Sequencing of this TCR beta chain was carried out in a study of molecular identifiers for immune sequencing clone quantification. The naive CD8 libraries originated from between about 18,000 and 1,000,000 sorted cells and drew on 10%, 30% or 50% RNA. This clonotype occurred many times. MiXCR, applied by TCRdb to the PCR reads, yields one record per CDR3 protein. The table lists some 100,000 distinct CDR3 sequences, roughly 34% of them singletons, with around 3.8% in the top ten. Sequenced input: naive CD8+ T cells from blood, with Jurkat cell RNA spiked in. Subset here: FACS-sorted CD8+CD4-CCR7+CD45RA+ naive T cells. The TCR originated in a human donor in good health. Some libraries in this study had Jurkat cell RNA spiked in.

The CDR3 spells CASSFSGGEADTQYF. CDR3 bases: TGTGCCAGCAGCTTTTCGGGGGGCGAGGCAGATACGCAGTATTTT. The rearrangement uses TRBV7-6 and TRBJ2-3; TRBD2 is a possible D gene (7 bases). Trimming removed 3 bases at V and 4 bases at J, with 14 bases between. The CDR3 contains 15 residues. The germline gives CDR1 SGHVS, CDR2 FNYEAQ. Complete variable domain (other parts from reference TRBV7-6 and TRBJ2-3): GAGVSQSPRYKVTKRGQDVALRCDPISGHVSLYWYRQALGQGPEFLTYFNYEAQQDKSGLPNDRFSAERPEGSISTLTIQRTEQRDSAMYRCASSFSGGEADTQYFGPGTRLTVL.